Following are 6 T cell receptor beta chains from one sample sequenced in a study of blood T cell repertoires in COVID-19. Measured with immunoSEQ multiplex PCR; TCRdb has only the in-frame clones, and not every one. The table shows 180,000 or so clones, with approximately 85% occurring only once. Input material: peripheral blood. These receptors came from a woman older than 75 with acute or convalescent COVID-19.

This rearrangement joins TRBV5-4 to TRBJ1-1, with D perhaps TRBD1 (5 bases). V was trimmed by 0 bases and J by 2 bases, leaving 14 bases between them. In germline, CDR1 is SGHNT, CDR2 YYREEE (reference sequence). The CDR3 covers 16 residues. CDR3 protein: CASSLGAVGGNTEAFF. Written as DNA, the CDR3 is TGTGCCAGCAGCTTGGGCGCCGTGGGGGGTAACACTGAAGCTTTCTTT.

The rearrangement links TRBV5-1 to TRBJ2-5; 7 bases fit TRBD2. CDR3 size: 14 residues. Germline V gives CDR1 SGHRS, CDR2 YFSETQ. J was trimmed by 5 bases and V by 4 bases; bases with no gene match: 8. In DNA form, the CDR3 reads TGCGCCAGCAGCGTTAGGGAGGGAAAGGAGACCCAGTACTTC. As protein: CASSVREGKETQYF.

V gene TRBV25-1 combines with J gene TRBJ2-5; 7 nucleotides match TRBD2. V lost 3 bases, J lost 4 bases, and 11 bases stayed unmatched. Germline-derived CDR1 and CDR2 are MGHDK and SYGVNS. This CDR3 is built from 16 residues. CDR3 residues: CASSDGGTSGGETQYF. The CDR3 DNA sequence: TGTGCCAGCAGTGACGGCGGGACTTCGGGGGGAGAGACCCAGTACTTC.

The chain is built from TRBV6-2 or TRBV6-3 and TRBJ2-1; the match to TRBD1 covers 8 bases. This CDR3 spans 15 amino acids. Germline CDR1 and CDR2: MNHEY and SVGEGT. Trimming cost V 6 bases and J 4 bases; bases outside gene matches: 8. CDR3 amino acids: CASSLLDRVYNEQFF. The CDR3 nucleotides read TGTGCCAGCAGCTTACTGGACAGGGTGTACAATGAGCAGTTCTTC.

The V call is TRBV5-1, the J call TRBJ2-4; 8 bases match TRBD2. The V gene's germline CDR1 is SGHRS and CDR2 YFSETQ. This CDR3 is built from 16 residues. V lost 4 bases, J lost 6 bases, and 12 bases stayed unmatched. CDR3 DNA: TGCGCCAGCAGCCCCGCGATGGCGGGAGGAGGAAACATTCAGTACTTC. It is translated as CASSPAMAGGGNIQYF.

This sequence joins TRBV5-1 and TRBJ1-4, with D perhaps matching TRBD1 (5 bases). CDR3 size: 17 residues. CDR1 and CDR2 from the germline V gene are SGHRS and YFSETQ. V gave up 0 bases and J gave up 7 bases, with 19 bases separating them. In nucleotides, the CDR3 is TGCGCCAGCAGCTTGGGCAGGTCCCCGGTGGGGGGTGAAAAACTGTTTTTT. Translated, it gives CASSLGRSPVGGEKLFF.